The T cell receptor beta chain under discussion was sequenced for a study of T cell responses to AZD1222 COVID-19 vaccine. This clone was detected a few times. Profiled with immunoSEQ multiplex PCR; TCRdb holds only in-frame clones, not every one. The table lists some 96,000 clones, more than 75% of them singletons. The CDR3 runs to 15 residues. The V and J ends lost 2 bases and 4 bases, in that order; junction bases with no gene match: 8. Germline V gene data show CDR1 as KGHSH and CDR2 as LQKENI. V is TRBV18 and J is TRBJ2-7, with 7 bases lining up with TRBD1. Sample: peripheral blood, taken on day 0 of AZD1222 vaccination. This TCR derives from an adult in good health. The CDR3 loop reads CASSPRRDSGYEQYF. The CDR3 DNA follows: TGTGCCAGCTCACCAAGACGGGACAGTGGTTACGAGCAGTACTTC.